Shown below are 4 T cell receptor beta chains from a single sample sequenced in a study of CD8 T cells in Susac syndrome. The RNA input was roughly 0.45 to 1 ug, and it was reverse transcribed with random hexamers. TCRdb used MiXCR to reprocess the immunoSEQ multiplex PCR reads, holding one entry per CDR3 protein. The table records about 300,000 distinct CDR3 sequences, about 91% of them present only once. Sequenced sample: CD4+ T cells from PBMCs. The receptors here all came from a human donor with multiple sclerosis.

V usage is TRBV12-3 or TRBV12-4 and J usage is TRBJ1-3; D is ambiguous. V was shortened by 3 bases and J by 0 bases, with 6 bases between the two germline ends. This CDR3 comprises 14 residues. CDR3 nucleotides: TGTGCCAGCAGTTTTCAAATCTCTGGAAACACCATATATTTT. It yields the protein CASSFQISGNTIYF.

The J gene is TRBJ1-1, the V gene TRBV30, with D possibly TRBD1 on 6 matching bases. This CDR3 has 14 residues. V shed 3 bases and J shed 6 bases, with 17 bases lying between them. Per germline, CDR1 GTSNPN and CDR2 SVGIG (reference sequence). Here the CDR3 DNA reads TGTGCCTGGAGACCCGGGGGGGCGTTTGCTGAAGCTTTCTTT. Its protein product is CAWRPGGAFAEAFF.

The chain couples TRBV6-5 to TRBJ1-4; D is undetermined. V dropped 7 bases and J dropped 0 bases, with 9 bases sitting between them. CDR1 and CDR2 from the germline V gene are MNHEY and SVGAGI. This CDR3 comprises 14 residues. CDR3 sequence (DNA): TGTGCCAGCACCAATTCTGCAACTAATGAAAAACTGTTTTTT. Encoded protein: CASTNSATNEKLFF.

This clonotype was detected only once. The V call is TRBV20-1, the J call TRBJ2-1; 7 bases fit TRBD1. Germline assignment: CDR1 DFQATT and CDR2 SNEGSKA (reference sequence). With 5 bases clipped from V and 6 bases from J, the junction kept 7 bases outside the gene matches. This CDR3 spans 13 amino acids. The CDR3: CSAPVSGGNEQFF. As DNA, the CDR3 is TGCAGTGCTCCTGTCTCAGGGGGCAATGAGCAGTTCTTC.